Shown below are 9 T cell receptor beta chains from a single sample sequenced in a study of blood T cell repertoires in COVID-19. Some clones are missing from TCRdb's copy, which holds only in-frame ones; the method was immunoSEQ multiplex PCR. This sample has some 140,000 clones, with about 90% found just once. Sequenced sample: peripheral blood. These receptors came from a man in his fifties with acute or convalescent COVID-19.

The chain uses TRBV28 and TRBJ1-4, with 7 bases aligning to TRBD1. The CDR3 length is 15 residues. With V trimmed by 4 bases and J by 7 bases, 9 bases remained unmatched. Looked up from germline, CDR1 is MDHEN and CDR2 is SYDVKM. CDR3 sequence (DNA): TGTGCCAGCAGTTCTCAGGGGGTAATACGTGAAAAACTGTTTTTT. Translating it yields CASSSQGVIREKLFF.

V and J are TRBV15 and TRBJ1-1; 10 bases align to TRBD1. Germline values: CDR1 LNHNV, CDR2 YYDKDF (reference sequence). Unmatched junction bases numbered 2, after V lost 0 bases and J lost 1 base. CDR3 length: 16 residues. The CDR3 DNA reads as TGTGCCACCAGCAGAGAGAGACAGGGGGCGAACACTGAAGCTTTCTTT. Residues: CATSRERQGANTEAFF.

The chain joins TRBV7-3 to TRBJ2-2, with D maybe TRBD1 (7 bases). V lost 5 bases to trimming and J lost 4 bases, with 14 bases between them. Germline assignment: CDR1 SGHTA and CDR2 FQGTGA. This CDR3 has 15 residues. The CDR3 sequence: CASSPGDSPTGELFF. For the CDR3, the DNA is TGTGCCAGCAGCCCGGGGGACAGCCCCACCGGGGAGCTGTTTTTT.

The V and J genes are TRBV2 and TRBJ1-3; no definite D call. V shed 4 bases and J shed 0 bases, with 10 bases lying between them. From germline, CDR1 is SNHLY and CDR2 FYNNEI. The CDR3 runs 15 residues. CDR3 region: CASSVEANSGNTIYF. CDR3 nucleotides: TGTGCCAGCAGTGTGGAGGCCAACTCTGGAAACACCATATATTTT.

The V call is TRBV4-1, the J call TRBJ2-2; 9 bases are shared with TRBD1. Germline CDR1 reads MGHRA; CDR2 reads YSYEKL. The CDR3 totals 17 residues. V lost 3 bases and J lost 5; bases outside the gene matches: 10. DNA for the CDR3: TGCGCCAGCAGCCAGAGAGCCTCCGGGACAGGGACCGGGGAGCTGTTTTTT. Amino acids: CASSQRASGTGTGELFF.

CDR3 loop: CASSPQGTGYTF. For the CDR3, the DNA is TGTGCCAGCAGCCCCCAGGGAACTGGCTACACCTTC. This chain joins TRBV6-5 and TRBJ1-2, with D possibly being TRBD1 (5 bases). Trimming took off 6 bases at V and 7 bases at J, with 12 bases between the two ends. This CDR3 spans 12 amino acids. Germline CDR1 MNHEY, CDR2 SVGAGI.

This clone was picked up a small number of times. CDR3 region: CATSRDMEASFYGYTF. Written as DNA, the CDR3 is TGTGCCACCAGCAGAGATATGGAGGCCAGCTTCTATGGCTACACCTTC. The chain carries TRBV15 and TRBJ1-2; D is unresolved. Germline V CDR1 and CDR2: LNHNV, YYDKDF (reference sequence). V lost 0 bases, J lost 4 bases, and 15 bases lay in between. The CDR3 sequence is 16 residues long.

The chain has TRBV6-5 and TRBJ2-7; a possible D gene is TRBD2 (6 bases). Deletions cut 2 bases from V and 3 bases from J, with 14 bases between. From germline, CDR1 is MNHEY and CDR2 SVGAGI. The CDR3 contains 15 residues. As DNA, the CDR3 is TGTGCCAGCAGTTACGCGGGACCGCCACTCTACGAGCAGTACTTC. This sequence encodes CASSYAGPPLYEQYF.

The chain is built from TRBV12-3 or TRBV12-4 and TRBJ2-5; 7 bases align to TRBD1. The CDR3 spans 13 residues. Trimming took 6 bases from V and 5 from J; bases not matched to a gene: 6. CDR3 nucleotides: TGTGCCAGCAGCTTGATACAGGGGGAGACCCAGTACTTC. Translating it yields CASSLIQGETQYF.